This T cell receptor beta chain comes out of a study of OX40 agonist ivuxolimab in advanced cancers. The CDR3 extends over 14 amino acids. CDR1 MNHEY and CDR2 SMNVEV come from the germline V gene (reference sequence). The trim removed 3 bases at V and 4 bases at J, leaving 2 bases unmatched. Clones were read by immunoSEQ multiplex PCR, and TCRdb kept only the in-frame ones, dropping some. Among approximately 77,000 clones listed, about 80% were seen once. The chain links TRBV27 to TRBJ1-5, with 8 bases fitting TRBD1. This clonotype was obtained from an adult with an advanced solid tumor such as melanoma, head and neck, liver or kidney cancer. This specimen consisted of CD4+ or CD8+ T cells sorted from blood, obtained in a trial of the OX40 agonist ivuxolimab. This chain's CDR3 is CASSLGQANQPQHF. The CDR3 coding sequence is TGTGCCAGCAGTTTGGGACAGGCAAATCAGCCCCAGCATTTT.